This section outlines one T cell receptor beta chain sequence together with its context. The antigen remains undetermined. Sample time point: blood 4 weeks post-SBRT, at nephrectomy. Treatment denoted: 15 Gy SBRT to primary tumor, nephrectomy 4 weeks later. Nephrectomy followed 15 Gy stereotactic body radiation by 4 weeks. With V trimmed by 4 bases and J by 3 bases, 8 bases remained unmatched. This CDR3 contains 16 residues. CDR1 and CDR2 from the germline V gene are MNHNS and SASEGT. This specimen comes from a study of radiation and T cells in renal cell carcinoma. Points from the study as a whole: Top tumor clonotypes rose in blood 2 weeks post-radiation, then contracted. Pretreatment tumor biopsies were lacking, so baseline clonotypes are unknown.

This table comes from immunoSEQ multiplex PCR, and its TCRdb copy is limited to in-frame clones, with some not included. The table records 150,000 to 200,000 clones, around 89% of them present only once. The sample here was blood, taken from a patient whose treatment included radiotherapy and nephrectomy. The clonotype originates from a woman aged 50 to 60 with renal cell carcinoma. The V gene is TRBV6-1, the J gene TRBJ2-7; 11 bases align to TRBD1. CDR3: CASSVIGGQGVYEQYF. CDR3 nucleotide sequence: TGTGCCAGCAGTGTCATTGGGGGACAGGGGGTCTACGAGCAGTACTTC.